The rows below give T cell receptor beta chains drawn from one sample of a study of blood T cell repertoires in COVID-19. Repertoires were generated with immunoSEQ multiplex PCR, while TCRdb's copy carries only in-frame clones and drops some. The data contain around 330,000 clones, approximately 90% of them seen just once; the ten biggest clones take up 1.5% to 2%. Sequencing used peripheral blood. All receptors derive from a woman aged 25 to 39 with COVID-19, enrolled during active disease. Both conserved end residues are part of each CDR3. The D gene is left open where the match is weak. Only some rows state a clone size, as once, few, many or a class for expanded clones.

clone size: NA
CDR3 length: 16
V gene: TRBV27
J gene: TRBJ1-1
D gene: TRBD1
CDR3 DNA: TGTGCCAGCAGTTTATCCTCAGGGGGCAGGTTCACTGAAGCTTTCTTT
CDR3 protein: CASSLSSGGRFTEAFF

clone size: once
CDR3 length: 14
V gene: TRBV4-2
J gene: TRBJ2-4
D gene: NA
CDR3 DNA: TGTGCCAGCAGCACGACAAAAGCCAAAAACATTCAGTACTTC
CDR3 protein: CASSTTKAKNIQYF

clone size: NA
CDR3 length: 14
V gene: TRBV18
J gene: TRBJ2-5
D gene: NA
CDR3 DNA: TGTGCCAGCTCACCATCAGCGGTTGGAGAGACCCAGTACTTC
CDR3 protein: CASSPSAVGETQYF

clone size: NA
CDR3 length: 13
V gene: TRBV11-3
J gene: TRBJ2-7
D gene: NA
CDR3 DNA: TGTGCCAGCAGCTTAGAGGGGAGCTACGAGCAGTACTTC
CDR3 protein: CASSLEGSYEQYF

clone size: NA
CDR3 length: 18
V gene: TRBV4-2
J gene: TRBJ1-1
D gene: TRBD1
CDR3 DNA: TGTGCCAGCAGCCTACCTTCGGGGACAGGGGGCAGGAACACTGAAGCTTTCTTT
CDR3 protein: CASSLPSGTGGRNTEAFF

clone size: NA
CDR3 length: 16
V gene: TRBV4-1
J gene: TRBJ2-5
D gene: TRBD2
CDR3 DNA: TGCGCCAGCAGCCAAAGTAGCGGGGGGGCCGGGGTGACCCAGTACTTC
CDR3 protein: CASSQSSGGAGVTQYF

clone size: NA
CDR3 length: 15
V gene: TRBV19
J gene: TRBJ2-6
D gene: NA
CDR3 DNA: TGTGCCAGTAGAAATACAGAGAACGGGGCCAACGTCCTGACTTTC
CDR3 protein: CASRNTENGANVLTF

clone size: once
CDR3 length: 15
V gene: TRBV27
J gene: TRBJ1-4
D gene: TRBD1
CDR3 DNA: TGTGCCAGCAGTTCAACAGGGGCGACTAATGAAAAACTGTTTTTT
CDR3 protein: CASSSTGATNEKLFF

clone size: NA
CDR3 length: 14
V gene: TRBV27
J gene: TRBJ1-5
D gene: TRBD1
CDR3 DNA: TGTGCCAGCAGTAAGGACAGGGGGCAGCAGCCCCAGCATTTT
CDR3 protein: CASSKDRGQQPQHF

clone size: NA
CDR3 length: 13
V gene: TRBV19
J gene: TRBJ1-2
D gene: NA
CDR3 DNA: TGTGCCAGTAGTATTGGCAGGTTCTATGGCTACACCTTC
CDR3 protein: CASSIGRFYGYTF

clone size: NA
CDR3 length: 15
V gene: TRBV27
J gene: TRBJ1-1
D gene: NA
CDR3 DNA: TGTGCCAGCAGTTTATCGAGAGGTATGAACACTGAAGCTTTCTTT
CDR3 protein: CASSLSRGMNTEAFF

clone size: NA
CDR3 length: 15
V gene: TRBV19
J gene: TRBJ2-5
D gene: TRBD2
CDR3 DNA: TGTGCCAGTAGTAACCAGCGGGGGGGCAGGGAGACCCAGTACTTC
CDR3 protein: CASSNQRGGRETQYF

clone size: NA
CDR3 length: 17
V gene: TRBV14
J gene: TRBJ2-1
D gene: TRBD2
CDR3 DNA: TGTGCCAGCAGCCAACTGTCGGGACTAGCGGAGTACAATGAGCAGTTCTTC
CDR3 protein: CASSQLSGLAEYNEQFF

clone size: NA
CDR3 length: 15
V gene: TRBV19
J gene: TRBJ1-1
D gene: NA
CDR3 DNA: TGTGCCACCGACCAAGGCACTCGACAGGCCACTGAAGCTTTCTTT
CDR3 protein: CATDQGTRQATEAFF

clone size: NA
CDR3 length: 15
V gene: TRBV5-8
J gene: TRBJ2-5
D gene: NA
CDR3 DNA: TGTGCCAGCAGCACCCGGACAGGGCGGGAGGAGACCCAGTACTTC
CDR3 protein: CASSTRTGREETQYF

clone size: once
CDR3 length: 11
V gene: TRBV10-1
J gene: TRBJ1-2
D gene: NA
CDR3 DNA: TGCGCCAGCAGGGGACATACGGACTACACCTTC
CDR3 protein: CASRGHTDYTF

clone size: NA
CDR3 length: 13
V gene: TRBV7-9
J gene: TRBJ2-5
D gene: NA
CDR3 DNA: TGTGCCAGCAGCTTGACAGGTCCGGAGACCCAGTACTTC
CDR3 protein: CASSLTGPETQYF

clone size: NA
CDR3 length: 16
V gene: TRBV2
J gene: TRBJ2-5
D gene: TRBD2
CDR3 DNA: TGTGCCAGCAGTGGGGATAGCGGGGGGGCCGGAGAGACCCAGTACTTC
CDR3 protein: CASSGDSGGAGETQYF

clone size: once
CDR3 length: 17
V gene: TRBV5-1
J gene: TRBJ2-5
D gene: NA
CDR3 DNA: TGCGCCAGCAGCTTGGGTAATTCGGTTGGACGGGGAGAGACCCAGTACTTC
CDR3 protein: CASSLGNSVGRGETQYF

clone size: once
CDR3 length: 15
V gene: TRBV11-3
J gene: TRBJ2-7
D gene: TRBD1
CDR3 DNA: TGTGCCAGCAGCATCGGGGACAGCTCCTCATACGAGCAGTACTTC
CDR3 protein: CASSIGDSSSYEQYF

clone size: NA
CDR3 length: 15
V gene: TRBV5-1
J gene: TRBJ1-4
D gene: TRBD1
CDR3 DNA: TGCGCCAGCAGCTCGACAGGGTTGATAGATGAAAAACTGTTTTTT
CDR3 protein: CASSSTGLIDEKLFF

clone size: NA
CDR3 length: 16
V gene: TRBV7-2
J gene: TRBJ1-1
D gene: NA
CDR3 DNA: TGTGCCAGCAGCTTAGGTCCAGAACAGGGACGGACTGAAGCTTTCTTT
CDR3 protein: CASSLGPEQGRTEAFF

clone size: NA
CDR3 length: 12
V gene: TRBV7-9
J gene: TRBJ1-5
D gene: NA
CDR3 DNA: TGTGCCAGCAGCAGCTACGGTCAGCCCCAGCATTTT
CDR3 protein: CASSSYGQPQHF

clone size: NA
CDR3 length: 13
V gene: TRBV9
J gene: TRBJ1-1
D gene: NA
CDR3 DNA: TGTGCCAGCAGCGCTCAGGGTGATACTGAAGCTTTCTTT
CDR3 protein: CASSAQGDTEAFF

clone size: NA
CDR3 length: 17
V gene: TRBV9
J gene: TRBJ1-3
D gene: NA
CDR3 DNA: TGTGCCAGCAGCGCGAATCCAGGGGTACGCTCTGGAAACACCATATATTTT
CDR3 protein: CASSANPGVRSGNTIYF

clone size: once
CDR3 length: 14
V gene: TRBV3-1/TRBV3-2
J gene: TRBJ1-2
D gene: TRBD1
CDR3 DNA: TGTGCCAGCAGCCGAGGGACAGCCGGCTTGGCCTACACCTTC
CDR3 protein: CASSRGTAGLAYTF

clone size: NA
CDR3 length: 16
V gene: TRBV29-1
J gene: TRBJ2-5
D gene: NA
CDR3 DNA: TGCAGCGTTGATGCTAATGGGCCCGCCTCACAAGAGACCCAGTACTTC
CDR3 protein: CSVDANGPASQETQYF

clone size: NA
CDR3 length: 16
V gene: TRBV10-3
J gene: TRBJ1-2
D gene: NA
CDR3 DNA: TGTGCCATCAGTGAGTCGGGCAGGGCAATGGACTATGGCTACACCTTC
CDR3 protein: CAISESGRAMDYGYTF

clone size: NA
CDR3 length: 12
V gene: TRBV27
J gene: TRBJ1-2
D gene: NA
CDR3 DNA: TGTGCCAGCAGTGGGGGGGGCCCGGGCTACACCTTC
CDR3 protein: CASSGGGPGYTF

clone size: NA
CDR3 length: 16
V gene: TRBV11-2
J gene: TRBJ2-1
D gene: NA
CDR3 DNA: TGTGCCAGCGTCGGTGGCGGGACCACCTCCTACAATGAGCAGTTCTTC
CDR3 protein: CASVGGGTTSYNEQFF

clone size: NA
CDR3 length: 13
V gene: TRBV15
J gene: TRBJ2-5
D gene: NA
CDR3 DNA: TGTGCCACCAGCAGAGGGAGGAGGGAGACCCAGTACTTC
CDR3 protein: CATSRGRRETQYF

clone size: NA
CDR3 length: 16
V gene: TRBV25-1
J gene: TRBJ2-3
D gene: TRBD2
CDR3 DNA: TGTGCCAGCAGTGCGCTAGCGGAGCCTAGCACAGATACGCAGTATTTT
CDR3 protein: CASSALAEPSTDTQYF

clone size: NA
CDR3 length: 14
V gene: TRBV6-5
J gene: TRBJ1-6
D gene: NA
CDR3 DNA: TGTGCCAGCAGTTACCGGGGATATAATTCACCCCTCCACTTT
CDR3 protein: CASSYRGYNSPLHF

clone size: NA
CDR3 length: 15
V gene: TRBV7-9
J gene: TRBJ2-3
D gene: TRBD2
CDR3 DNA: TGTGCCAGCAGCGACGGACGAGCGGGGGTGGATACGCAGTATTTT
CDR3 protein: CASSDGRAGVDTQYF

clone size: NA
CDR3 length: 19
V gene: TRBV7-6
J gene: TRBJ1-5
D gene: TRBD1
CDR3 DNA: TGTGCCAGCAGCCCCACCGGGACAGGGTCTTCTTTTAGCAATCAGCCCCAGCATTTT
CDR3 protein: CASSPTGTGSSFSNQPQHF

clone size: NA
CDR3 length: 13
V gene: TRBV5-1
J gene: TRBJ1-1
D gene: TRBD1
CDR3 DNA: TGCGCCAGCAGCTCCCAGGGGGACACTGAAGCTTTCTTT
CDR3 protein: CASSSQGDTEAFF

clone size: NA
CDR3 length: 13
V gene: TRBV7-7
J gene: TRBJ1-1
D gene: NA
CDR3 DNA: TGTGCTAGCAGCTTAGATATCAGGACTGAAGCTTTCTTT
CDR3 protein: CASSLDIRTEAFF

clone size: NA
CDR3 length: 12
V gene: TRBV2
J gene: TRBJ1-1
D gene: NA
CDR3 DNA: TGTGCCAGCGATAATGGCGGCACTGAAGCTTTCTTT
CDR3 protein: CASDNGGTEAFF

clone size: NA
CDR3 length: 12
V gene: TRBV19
J gene: TRBJ2-7
D gene: NA
CDR3 DNA: TGTGCCAGTAGTATGGGGGCCGACGAGCAGTACTTC
CDR3 protein: CASSMGADEQYF

clone size: once
CDR3 length: 16
V gene: TRBV7-2
J gene: TRBJ1-1
D gene: NA
CDR3 DNA: TGTGCCAGCAGCCCATATAAGGGGGGGGCTAGGACTGAAGCTTTCTTT
CDR3 protein: CASSPYKGGARTEAFF

clone size: once
CDR3 length: 12
V gene: TRBV11-3
J gene: TRBJ2-2
D gene: NA
CDR3 DNA: TGTGCCAGCAGCTTAGGTCGCGGGGAGCTGTTTTTT
CDR3 protein: CASSLGRGELFF

clone size: NA
CDR3 length: 16
V gene: TRBV3-1/TRBV3-2
J gene: TRBJ1-2
D gene: TRBD1
CDR3 DNA: TGTGCCAGCAGCCCGGGGACAGGGCCTTTAGGCTATGGCTACACCTTC
CDR3 protein: CASSPGTGPLGYGYTF

clone size: once
CDR3 length: 14
V gene: TRBV18
J gene: TRBJ1-1
D gene: NA
CDR3 DNA: TGTGCCAGCTCACCCACACAGGGTAGCGCTGAAGCTTTCTTT
CDR3 protein: CASSPTQGSAEAFF

clone size: once
CDR3 length: 14
V gene: TRBV2
J gene: TRBJ1-4
D gene: NA
CDR3 DNA: TGTGCCAGCAGTGAAGCCCAGATTGATGAAAAACTGTTTTTT
CDR3 protein: CASSEAQIDEKLFF

clone size: NA
CDR3 length: 16
V gene: TRBV28
J gene: TRBJ1-5
D gene: NA
CDR3 DNA: TGTGCCAGCAGTACCGGTAAACCTACGGCGGATCAGCCCCAGCATTTT
CDR3 protein: CASSTGKPTADQPQHF

clone size: NA
CDR3 length: 15
V gene: TRBV5-1
J gene: TRBJ1-2
D gene: TRBD1
CDR3 DNA: TGCGCCAGCAGCCCCGGGGACAGGGGGGCCTATGGCTACACCTTC
CDR3 protein: CASSPGDRGAYGYTF

clone size: few
CDR3 length: 17
V gene: TRBV18
J gene: TRBJ1-5
D gene: NA
CDR3 DNA: TGTGCCAGCTCACTCGACCCGTTGACAGTTCTCAATCAGCCCCAGCATTTT
CDR3 protein: CASSLDPLTVLNQPQHF

clone size: NA
CDR3 length: 15
V gene: TRBV6-5
J gene: TRBJ1-6
D gene: TRBD1
CDR3 DNA: TGTGCCAGCAGAGGGACAGGGGCTTATAATTCACCCCTCCACTTT
CDR3 protein: CASRGTGAYNSPLHF

clone size: NA
CDR3 length: 15
V gene: TRBV28
J gene: TRBJ1-4
D gene: NA
CDR3 DNA: TGTGCCAGCAGTCTTACCGGGACAACCGGTGAAAAACTGTTTTTT
CDR3 protein: CASSLTGTTGEKLFF

clone size: NA
CDR3 length: 15
V gene: TRBV28
J gene: TRBJ1-3
D gene: NA
CDR3 DNA: TGTGCCAGCAGTTTCAAGGGGGGGGCTGGAAACACCATATATTTT
CDR3 protein: CASSFKGGAGNTIYF

clone size: NA
CDR3 length: 14
V gene: TRBV18
J gene: TRBJ2-1
D gene: TRBD2
CDR3 DNA: TGTGCCAGCTCACCCGGCGGGGGGGCGGGTGAGCAGTTCTTC
CDR3 protein: CASSPGGGAGEQFF

clone size: few
CDR3 length: 15
V gene: TRBV5-1
J gene: TRBJ2-7
D gene: TRBD1
CDR3 DNA: TGCGCCAGCAGTTACGATGGACAGGGCTCCTACGAGCAGTACTTC
CDR3 protein: CASSYDGQGSYEQYF

clone size: NA
CDR3 length: 16
V gene: TRBV2
J gene: TRBJ2-1
D gene: TRBD2
CDR3 DNA: TGTGCCAGCAGACTTAGGGGACTAGCGGGGTTCAATGAGCAGTTCTTC
CDR3 protein: CASRLRGLAGFNEQFF

clone size: NA
CDR3 length: 16
V gene: TRBV18
J gene: TRBJ1-2
D gene: NA
CDR3 DNA: TGTGCCAGCTCACAGCTAGCAAGGCAGGATTACTATGGCTACACCTTC
CDR3 protein: CASSQLARQDYYGYTF

clone size: NA
CDR3 length: 13
V gene: TRBV7-9
J gene: TRBJ1-2
D gene: TRBD1
CDR3 DNA: TGTGCCAGCAGCCCACAGGGGGGCTATGGCTACACCTTC
CDR3 protein: CASSPQGGYGYTF